One and the same sample provided the 3 T cell receptor beta chains below, sequenced in a study of blood T cell repertoires in COVID-19. TCRdb's table, derived via immunoSEQ multiplex PCR, lists solely in-frame clones and lacks some. The profile shows 200,000 to 300,000 clones, approximately 81% of them singletons. The source material was peripheral blood. These receptors were collected from a man in his 60s with acute or convalescent COVID-19.

The V and J genes are TRBV9 and TRBJ2-3, with 8 positions matching TRBD2. The V segment lost 3 bases and the J segment 3 bases; nucleotides outside the gene matches: 15. Germline lookup yields CDR1 SGDLS and CDR2 YYNGEE. The CDR3 consists of 18 residues. The CDR3 is CASSANRGGPGVTDTQYF. CDR3 DNA: TGTGCCAGCAGCGCGAACCGGGGGGGCCCCGGAGTGACAGATACGCAGTATTTT.

This chain uses TRBV18 with TRBJ2-2, with D maybe TRBD1 (6 bases). This CDR3 contains 16 residues. V lost 3 bases, J lost 1 base, and 12 bases lay in between. Per germline, CDR1 KGHSH and CDR2 LQKENI. The CDR3 sequence is CASSPSRGLNTGELFF. CDR3 DNA: TGTGCCAGCTCACCTTCCAGGGGCCTGAACACCGGGGAGCTGTTTTTT.

This clone was detected once. The chain recombines TRBV5-1 with TRBJ2-7; 7 nucleotides line up with TRBD1. Losses at the gene ends were 4 bases for V and 9 bases for J; bases not matched to a gene: 25. Germline CDR1 is SGHRS and CDR2 is YFSETQ. This CDR3 spans 18 amino acids. The CDR3 nucleotides read TGCGCCAGCAGCGTCGAGTCTACACAGGGGCCCTCTTCTGTCGCGCAGTACTTC. Its protein product is CASSVESTQGPSSVAQYF.